Following are 24 T cell receptor beta chains from one sample sequenced in a study of blood T cell repertoires in COVID-19. The data were produced by immunoSEQ multiplex PCR, yet TCRdb's version contains in-frame clones alone and is incomplete. Among under 150,000 clones, around four fifths were seen once, and the ten largest hold approximately 25%. Sequencing was performed on peripheral blood. The receptors stem from a human donor in a cohort sampled during active COVID-19.

This chain joins TRBV15 and TRBJ1-5, with D possibly TRBD1 on 5 matching bases. The ends were cut back, 3 bases at V and 6 bases at J, with 12 bases in the middle. The CDR3 consists of 14 residues. Germline V gene data show CDR1 as LNHNV and CDR2 as YYDKDF (reference sequence). The CDR3: CATSRARQGQPQHF. The CDR3 DNA reads TGTGCCACCAGCAGGGCCCGCCAGGGTCAGCCCCAGCATTTT. Supplemented by reference TRBV15 and TRBJ1-5, the full variable domain reads DAMVIQNPRYQVTQFGKPVTLSCSQTLNHNVMYWYQQKSSQAPKLLFHYYDKDFNNEADTPDNFQSRRPNTSFCFLDIRSPGLGDTAMYLCATSRARQGQPQHFGDGTRLSIL.

The V and J genes are TRBV4-3 and TRBJ1-1, with D possibly being TRBD1 (5 bases). CDR3 length: 15 amino acids. Trimming took off 1 base at V and 1 base at J, with 10 bases between the two ends. From germline, CDR1 is LGHNA and CDR2 YSLEER. This chain's CDR3 is CASSQAPTANTEAFF. CDR3 nucleotide sequence: TGCGCCAGCAGCCAAGCTCCGACAGCGAACACTGAAGCTTTCTTT.

The V gene is TRBV7-2, the J gene TRBJ2-2; the D is unclear. V was pared by 1 base and J by 5 bases, with 11 bases between. Germline lookup yields CDR1 SGHTA and CDR2 FQGNSA. CDR3 length: 15 amino acids. CDR3 nucleotides: TGTGCCAGCAGCTTAGTGGGTAGCATGACCGGGGAGCTGTTTTTT. Protein product: CASSLVGSMTGELFF.

The chain links TRBV18 to TRBJ1-1, with D perhaps TRBD1 (5 bases). The V end lost 3 bases, the J end lost 1 base, and 9 bases lay between the germline ends. There are 14 residues in the CDR3. Germline-derived CDR1 and CDR2 are KGHSH and LQKENI. The CDR3 spells CASSPSGENTEAFF. DNA for the CDR3: TGTGCCAGCTCACCTTCGGGGGAGAACACTGAAGCTTTCTTT.

The genes are TRBV12-5 and TRBJ2-3, with 8 bases that match TRBD1. Germline V gene lookup returns CDR1 LGHNT and CDR2 FRNRAP. With 6 bases clipped from V and 3 bases from J, the junction kept 5 bases outside the gene matches. The CDR3 consists of 14 residues. The CDR3 DNA is TGTGCTAGTGGCTCCCGGACAGGGACAGATACGCAGTATTTT. This sequence encodes CASGSRTGTDTQYF.

The rearrangement links TRBV28 to TRBJ2-2; 10 nucleotides match TRBD1. Germline lookup yields CDR1 MDHEN and CDR2 SYDVKM. The V segment lost 5 bases and the J segment 6 bases; nucleotides outside the gene matches: 3. This CDR3 spans 14 amino acids. CDR3 protein: CASSQGQGAGELFF. The CDR3 DNA is TGTGCCAGCAGTCAAGGACAGGGGGCCGGGGAGCTGTTTTTT.

The gene calls are TRBV4-3 and TRBJ1-2; 8 bases are shared with TRBD1. Germline-derived CDR1 and CDR2 are LGHNA and YSLEER. The CDR3 is made up of 15 amino acids. With 3 bases clipped from V and 8 bases from J, the junction kept 11 bases outside the gene matches. The CDR3 sequence: CASSQRTSGGQGYTF. The CDR3 nucleotides read TGCGCCAGCAGCCAGCGAACCTCAGGGGGCCAGGGCTACACCTTC.

The V gene is TRBV7-2, the J gene TRBJ2-2, with 11 bases identical to TRBD2. The CDR3 is 16 amino acids. V shed 3 bases and J 5 bases; nucleotides not matched to a gene: 5. Germline V gene data show CDR1 as SGHTA and CDR2 as FQGNSA. The DNA of the CDR3 is TGTGCCAGCAGCTTCACTAGCGGGAGTGGAACCGGGGAGCTGTTTTTT. It specifies CASSFTSGSGTGELFF.

The gene calls are TRBV11-2 and TRBJ1-1, with 8 bases matching TRBD1. V trimming: 1 base; J trimming: 8 bases; junction bases outside the gene matches: 9. Germline V CDR1 and CDR2: SGHAT, FQNNGV. This CDR3 region has 15 residues. CDR3 amino acids: CASSLVMAQGAEAFF. In DNA, the CDR3 is TGTGCCAGCAGCTTAGTAATGGCTCAGGGGGCGGAAGCTTTCTTT.

J is TRBJ1-2 and V is TRBV20-1; a possible D gene is TRBD1 (6 bases). V was cut by 3 bases and J by 8 bases, with 16 bases left in between. From germline, CDR1 is DFQATT and CDR2 SNEGSKA (reference sequence). The length of the CDR3 is 13 residues. The CDR3 nucleotides are TGCAGTGCTAGTGGCGGGGGGCTGGAAGGCTACACCTTC. Translated: CSASGGGLEGYTF.

The gene calls are TRBV7-2 and TRBJ1-2; 8 nucleotides agree with TRBD1. V shed 5 bases and J 4 bases; nucleotides not matched to a gene: 3. Germline V gene data show CDR1 as SGHTA and CDR2 as FQGNSA. This CDR3 spans 13 amino acids. CDR3 in amino acids: CASSMDRVYGYTF. CDR3 DNA sequence: TGTGCCAGCAGCATGGACAGGGTCTATGGCTACACCTTC.

The CDR3, as DNA: TGTGCCAGCAGTAGCTCTAGCGCCAGCTCCTACAATGAGCAGTTCTTC. This codes for CASSSSSASSYNEQFF. V and J are TRBV28 and TRBJ2-1, with D maybe TRBD2 (6 bases). Germline-derived CDR1 and CDR2 are MDHEN and SYDVKM. V dropped 5 bases and J dropped 0 bases, with 14 bases sitting between them. The CDR3 consists of 16 residues.

The chain combines TRBV24-1 with TRBJ2-7; no definite D call. The CDR3 runs 14 residues. CDR1 and CDR2 (germline): KGHDR, SFDVKD. The ends were cut back, 4 bases at V and 4 bases at J, with 13 bases in the middle. The CDR3 region has the DNA TGTGCCACCAGTGACCGCTTTAAACTTTACGAGCAGTACTTC. The encoded protein is CATSDRFKLYEQYF.

This chain joins TRBV27 and TRBJ2-2; no definite D call. The CDR3 has 13 amino acids. V lost 5 bases, J lost 6 bases, and 10 bases lay in between. Germline CDR1 reads MNHEY; CDR2 reads SMNVEV (reference sequence). The CDR3 sequence is CASSLSVPGELFF. The CDR3, as DNA: TGTGCCAGCAGTCTCAGTGTCCCCGGGGAGCTGTTTTTT.

V and J are TRBV28 and TRBJ2-7; 9 positions match TRBD1. Germline V CDR1 and CDR2: MDHEN, SYDVKM. The CDR3 is 15 amino acids. Trimming cost V 5 bases and J 5 bases; bases outside gene matches: 10. The CDR3 here is CASSAGRQGGHEQYF. The CDR3 DNA is TGTGCCAGCAGTGCCGGCCGACAGGGGGGCCACGAGCAGTACTTC.

The chain combines TRBV28 with TRBJ2-1, with 7 nucleotides matching TRBD2. Germline CDR1 and CDR2: MDHEN and SYDVKM. V lost 6 bases to trimming and J lost 5 bases; unmatched junction nucleotides: 13. CDR3 size: 16 residues. CDR3 protein: CASRPREGRVDNEQFF. CDR3 in DNA: TGTGCCAGCAGACCCCGGGAAGGGAGGGTGGACAATGAGCAGTTCTTC.

The gene calls are TRBV27 and TRBJ2-1; 7 bases map to TRBD2. This CDR3 is built from 18 residues. Germline CDR1 reads MNHEY; CDR2 reads SMNVEV (reference sequence). J was trimmed by 2 bases and V by 3 bases; bases with no gene match: 13. The CDR3 DNA follows: TGTGCCAGCAGTTTCAGGGCCAGCTTCGGGACTACCTACAATGAGCAGTTCTTC. Translating it yields CASSFRASFGTTYNEQFF.

The chain uses TRBV28 and TRBJ1-4; 10 bases match TRBD1. Germline CDR1 reads MDHEN; CDR2 reads SYDVKM. V lost 2 bases to trimming and J lost 4 bases; unmatched junction nucleotides: 1. This CDR3 has 15 residues. CDR3: CASSLGTGDNEKLFF. As DNA, the CDR3 is TGTGCCAGCAGTTTAGGGACAGGGGATAATGAAAAACTGTTTTTT.

V usage is TRBV4-1 and J usage is TRBJ1-3; a weak D match, TRBD1 (5 bases). Per germline, CDR1 MGHRA and CDR2 YSYEKL. V was trimmed by 1 base and J by 3 bases, leaving 13 bases between them. The CDR3 is 16 amino acids. CDR3 protein: CASSQVARQLGNTIYF. CDR3 DNA sequence: TGCGCCAGCAGCCAAGTAGCAAGACAGCTTGGAAACACCATATATTTT.

The rearrangement uses TRBV4-1 and TRBJ2-6; D might be TRBD2 (5 bases). V was cut by 4 bases and J by 0 bases, with 7 bases left in between. The CDR3 runs 15 residues. Germline V gives CDR1 MGHRA, CDR2 YSYEKL. CDR3 protein: CASSRENSGANVLTF. CDR3 sequence (DNA): TGCGCCAGCAGCCGGGAGAACTCTGGGGCCAACGTCCTGACTTTC.

J is TRBJ1-1 and V is TRBV2; D not certain. V lost 8 bases and J lost 0, with 10 bases in between. CDR1 and CDR2 from the germline V gene are SNHLY and FYNNEI. CDR3 length: 13 residues. CDR3 sequence (DNA): TGTGCCAGCGTGCGATCGTTGAACACTGAAGCTTTCTTT. It yields the protein CASVRSLNTEAFF.

V usage is TRBV5-1 and J usage is TRBJ2-1; 11 nucleotides agree with TRBD2. The germline V gene has CDR1 SGHRS and CDR2 YFSETQ. Losses at the gene ends were 7 bases for V and 6 bases for J; bases not matched to a gene: 9. CDR3 length: 15 amino acids. CDR3 sequence (DNA): TGCGCCAGCGTCGAGGTAGCGGGGGGGCCCAATGAGCAGTTCTTC. Residues: CASVEVAGGPNEQFF.

V is TRBV24-1 and J is TRBJ1-2, with 8 bases that match TRBD1. V trimming: 3 bases; J trimming: 4 bases; junction bases outside the gene matches: 3. This CDR3 region has 14 residues. Germline CDR1 reads KGHDR; CDR2 reads SFDVKD. CDR3 sequence: CATSDPGGRYGYTF. The CDR3 region has the DNA TGTGCCACCAGTGATCCAGGGGGCCGCTATGGCTACACCTTC.

V and J are TRBV7-3 and TRBJ1-1; tentatively, D is TRBD1 (6 bases). Per the germline V gene, CDR1 is SGHTA and CDR2 is FQGTGA. V was clipped by 5 bases and J by 5 bases, with 12 bases between them. The CDR3 spans 13 residues. The CDR3: CASSIGGDTEAFF. The DNA for the CDR3 is TGTGCCAGCAGCATAGGGGGAGATACTGAAGCTTTCTTT.